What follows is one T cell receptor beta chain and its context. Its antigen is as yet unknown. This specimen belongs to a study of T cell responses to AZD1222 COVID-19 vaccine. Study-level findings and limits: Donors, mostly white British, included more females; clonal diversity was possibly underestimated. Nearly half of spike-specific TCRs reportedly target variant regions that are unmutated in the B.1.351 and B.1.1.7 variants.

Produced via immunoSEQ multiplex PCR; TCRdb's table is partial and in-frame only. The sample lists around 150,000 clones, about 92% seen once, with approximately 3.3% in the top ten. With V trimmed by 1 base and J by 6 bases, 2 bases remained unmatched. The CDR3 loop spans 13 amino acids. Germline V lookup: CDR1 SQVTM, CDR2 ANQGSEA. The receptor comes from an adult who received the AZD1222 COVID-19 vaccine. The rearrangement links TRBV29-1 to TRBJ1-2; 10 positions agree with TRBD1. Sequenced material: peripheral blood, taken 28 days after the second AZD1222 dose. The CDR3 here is CSVEAGTGDGYTF. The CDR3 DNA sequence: TGCAGCGTTGAAGCCGGGACAGGGGATGGCTACACCTTC.